This TCR beta chain was retrieved from a study of blood T cells in healthy people across ages. This clonotype has more than one count but fewer than ten. The authors ran a second PCR of about 7 to 12 cycles using a sample-barcoded 5' primer and a J-beta primer mix. TCRdb called the 5' RACE reads again in MiXCR, with one record for every CDR3 protein. Of around 1,000,000 distinct CDR3 sequences in the sample, approximately 25% were seen once. Samples had at least 7 million PBMCs isolated from them. The sample also formed part of further work on T cells of mothers and their children. That paper adds: Maternal samples each gave over 9 million TCR beta CDR3 reads, and child samples about 3 million each.

Sample: blood. This receptor was identified in a girl under 10 years old in good health.

CDR3 sequence: CASSQEATGAGNTIYF. CDR3 nucleotides: TGTGCCAGCAGCCAAGAGGCGACAGGGGCAGGAAACACCATATATTTT. The chain couples TRBV4-2 to TRBJ1-3; the match to TRBD1 covers 8 bases. Trimming took 0 bases from V and 4 from J; bases not matched to a gene: 5. CDR1 LGHNA and CDR2 YNFKEQ come from the germline V gene. The CDR3 is 16 amino acids.